Listed below are T cell receptor beta chains from one sample, sequenced in a study of cytomegalovirus exposure and HLA in healthy donors. The method was immunoSEQ multiplex PCR; TCRdb's version includes in-frame clones alone and lacks a portion of them. The sample records about 120,000 clones, just over 65% being singletons. Sequenced input: PBMCs. All receptors come from a young man in good health and CMV-seronegative. CDR3s include the opening cysteine and the closing phenylalanine or tryptophan. D genes are given only for firm matches. Some rows have no size entry. The others give once, few or many, or a class for an expanded clone.

d_gene,v_gene,j_gene,abundance,CDR3nt,CDR3aa
.,TRBV15,TRBJ1-2,once,TGTGCCACCAGCAGAGTAGGGGTTGACTATGGCTACACCTTC,CATSRVGVDYGYTF
.,TRBV19,TRBJ1-1,.,TGTGCCAGTAGTATTATCCCAGGAAACACTGAAGCTTTCTTT,CASSIIPGNTEAFF
TRBD1,TRBV4-2,TRBJ2-7,.,TGTGCCAGCAGCCAAGGTCCAGGGGGCTACGAGCAGTACTTC,CASSQGPGGYEQYF
.,TRBV6-6,TRBJ2-5,few,TGTGCCAGCAGTTACTCAGGGGTGGGGGAGACCCAGTACTTC,CASSYSGVGETQYF
.,TRBV28,TRBJ1-5,.,TGTGCCAGCAGTTCCCCCCCTCCCCAGCATTTT,CASSSPPPQHF
.,TRBV27,TRBJ1-1,.,TGTGCCAGCAGTTTAGGAGGGTTCACTGAAGCTTTCTTT,CASSLGGFTEAFF
.,TRBV7-8,TRBJ1-5,.,TGTGCCAGCAGCCTCCCGGGGGACAATCAGCCCCAGCATTTT,CASSLPGDNQPQHF
.,TRBV25-1,TRBJ1-1,.,TGTGCCAGCCCAGTCGTATCTAGTGAGGCACGGAGAGCTTTCTTT,CASPVVSSEARRAFF
TRBD2,TRBV7-9,TRBJ2-2,.,TGTTCCAGCAGCTTACCCACGGGAGGGCCGAAAACCGGGGAGCTGTTTTTT,CSSSLPTGGPKTGELFF
TRBD1,TRBV5-6,TRBJ2-7,.,TGTGCCACTTGGAGACAGGGATATGGTTACGAGCAGTACTTC,CATWRQGYGYEQYF
TRBD2,TRBV6-1,TRBJ2-1,.,TGTGCCAGCAGACCTTCGGCGGGGGGGCTTGAGCAGTTCTTC,CASRPSAGGLEQFF
TRBD1,TRBV9,TRBJ2-6,.,TGTGCCAGCAGCGTGGGACCGGGACAGGGATTTGCCGGGGCCAACGTCCTGACTTTC,CASSVGPGQGFAGANVLTF
.,TRBV30,TRBJ1-2,.,TGTGCCTGGAGTGTATTTCGAACTCAAACGTATGGCTACACCTTC,CAWSVFRTQTYGYTF
.,TRBV25-1,TRBJ2-3,.,TGTGCCAGCAGTGACGCCAGGCCCCTCATCGCGTATTTT,CASSDARPLIAYF
TRBD2,TRBV4-2,TRBJ2-1,.,TGTGCCAGCAGCCAAGATTGGCTAGCGGCAAGTGAGCAGTTCTTC,CASSQDWLAASEQFF
.,TRBV18,TRBJ2-7,.,TGTGCCAGCTCACTAAAGTTAGCTTACGAGCAGTACTTC,CASSLKLAYEQYF
.,TRBV28,TRBJ2-5,.,TGTGCCAGCAGTTTGAGATATCAAGAGACCCAGTACTTC,CASSLRYQETQYF
.,TRBV21-1,TRBJ2-7,.,TGTGCCAGCAGCAATTTAGGGACCAGGGGATTAGATTACGAGCAGTACTTC,CASSNLGTRGLDYEQYF
TRBD2,TRBV30,TRBJ2-5,.,TGTGCCTGGAGTCTGCGGGGGGGCCTTGTGGGAGAGACCCAGTACTTC,CAWSLRGGLVGETQYF
TRBD2,TRBV27,TRBJ2-5,.,TGTGCCAGCAGTCCCCTGAGTAGCGGGGACAAAGAGACCCAGTACTTC,CASSPLSSGDKETQYF
TRBD1,TRBV5-1,TRBJ1-1,.,TGCGCCAGCAGCTCTGGGGGACAGGGTAGGACTGAAGCTTTCTTT,CASSSGGQGRTEAFF
.,TRBV2,TRBJ1-1,few,TGTGCCAGCAGGGGCGGGGGCACTGAAGCTTTCTTT,CASRGGGTEAFF
TRBD1,TRBV19,TRBJ2-2,few,TGTGCCAGTAGGAACAGGGGGCCTATCGGGGAGCTGTTTTTT,CASRNRGPIGELFF
TRBD2,TRBV5-4,TRBJ2-7,.,TGTGCCAGCAGCTTAGGTAGCGGGAGTACCGAGCAGTACTTC,CASSLGSGSTEQYF
TRBD1,TRBV11-2,TRBJ2-6,.,TGTGCCAGCAGCCGCGTACCGGGACAGGGTTTGTCTGGGGCCAACGTCCTGACTTTC,CASSRVPGQGLSGANVLTF
TRBD1,TRBV28,TRBJ1-2,.,TGTGCCAGCACCAAAGACAGGGGGCGTATTACTAACTATGGCTACACCTTC,CASTKDRGRITNYGYTF
TRBD1,TRBV9,TRBJ1-6,few,TGTGCCAGCAGCGTAGAAAGGGGGCCATCTAACTCACCCCTCCACTTT,CASSVERGPSNSPLHF
.,TRBV5-1,TRBJ2-1,.,TGCGCCAGCAGCCTTGCTAGGGGCTACAATGAGCAGTTCTTC,CASSLARGYNEQFF
TRBD2,TRBV14,TRBJ2-1,.,TGTGCCAGCAGCCGGGGACTAGCGGGAGAGGCGGGCTCCTACAATGAGCAGTTCTTC,CASSRGLAGEAGSYNEQFF
TRBD1,TRBV29-1,TRBJ2-5,.,TGCAGCGTTAGGGGGATTGGGACAGGGAGTTCGGAGACCCAGTACTTC,CSVRGIGTGSSETQYF
TRBD2,TRBV5-1,TRBJ2-3,.,TGCGCCAGCAGCTCATCCTCCGGGGGGGCGCTGGATACGCAGTATTTT,CASSSSSGGALDTQYF
TRBD2,TRBV28,TRBJ2-7,.,TGTGCCAGCAGTGCCGGGACTAGCGGTGTCTACGAGCAGTACTTC,CASSAGTSGVYEQYF
TRBD1,TRBV14,TRBJ1-1,.,TGTGCCAGCAGCTTACGACAGGGCGGGGACACTGAAGCTTTCTTT,CASSLRQGGDTEAFF
TRBD1,TRBV30,TRBJ1-5,.,TGTGCCTGGAGGGGGACAGGGTGGAATCAGCCCCAGCATTTT,CAWRGTGWNQPQHF
.,TRBV4-3,TRBJ2-7,.,TGCGCCAGCAGCCAAGAAAAATCCCTTAGTGGGGCAAAGTACGAGCAGTACTTC,CASSQEKSLSGAKYEQYF
.,TRBV18,TRBJ2-7,.,TGTGCCAGCTCACCACCGAATACCCGCGACGAGCAGTACTTC,CASSPPNTRDEQYF
TRBD1,TRBV6-5,TRBJ1-1,few,TGTGCCAGCAGTTCCATCAGACAGGGGGCTAGGACTGAAGCTTTCTTT,CASSSIRQGARTEAFF
.,TRBV9,TRBJ1-1,.,TGTGCCAGCAGCCCAGATGGCACTGAAGCTTTCTTT,CASSPDGTEAFF
.,TRBV21-1,TRBJ2-7,.,TGTGCCAGATACAGGGGAAGGGGGTACGAGCAGTACTTC,CARYRGRGYEQYF
.,TRBV30,TRBJ2-7,few,TGTGCCTGGAGTCCAGGGGGGTACGAGCAGTACTTC,CAWSPGGYEQYF
.,TRBV19,TRBJ2-3,.,TGTGCCAGTAGTAGTCGACTAGGACCAGATACGCAGTATTTT,CASSSRLGPDTQYF
TRBD2,TRBV18,TRBJ2-7,.,TGTGCCAGCTCACCGGGTAAGCCCCCCGGGAGGTACGAGCAGTACTTC,CASSPGKPPGRYEQYF
.,TRBV7-9,TRBJ2-7,few,TGTTCCAGCAGCTTAGGAGTCCCCTACGAGCAGTACTTC,CSSSLGVPYEQYF
.,TRBV9,TRBJ1-4,.,TGTGCCAGCAGCGTAGGACCACTCGGGGAAAAACTGTTTTTT,CASSVGPLGEKLFF
TRBD1,TRBV7-2,TRBJ1-2,once,TGTGCCAGCGGACAGGATGGTGGCTACACCTTC,CASGQDGGYTF
.,TRBV6-1,TRBJ2-1,.,TGTGCCAGCAACCGGGGTGACAATGAGCAGTTCTTC,CASNRGDNEQFF
.,TRBV5-1,TRBJ1-1,.,TGCGCCAGCAGAGAAGCAGGAGGACGGAACACTGAAGCTTTCTTT,CASREAGGRNTEAFF